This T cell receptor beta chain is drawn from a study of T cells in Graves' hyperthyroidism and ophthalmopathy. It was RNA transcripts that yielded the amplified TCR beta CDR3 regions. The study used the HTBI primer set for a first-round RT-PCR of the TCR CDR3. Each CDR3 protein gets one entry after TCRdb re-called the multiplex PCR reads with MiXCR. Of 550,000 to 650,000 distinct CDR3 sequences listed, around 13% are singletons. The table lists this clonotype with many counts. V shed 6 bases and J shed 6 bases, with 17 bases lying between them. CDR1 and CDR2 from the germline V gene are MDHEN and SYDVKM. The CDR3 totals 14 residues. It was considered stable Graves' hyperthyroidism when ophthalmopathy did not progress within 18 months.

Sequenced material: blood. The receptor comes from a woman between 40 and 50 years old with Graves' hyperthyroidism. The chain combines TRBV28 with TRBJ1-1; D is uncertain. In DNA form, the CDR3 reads TGTGCCAGCAGCCCCCTCAAGGGCCAGGCTGAAGCTTTCTTT. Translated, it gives CASSPLKGQAEAFF.